A selection of T cell receptor beta chains follows, all from one sample in a study of blood T cells in healthy people across ages. MiXCR, applied by TCRdb to the 5' RACE reads, yields one record per CDR3 protein. The table shows about 640,000 distinct CDR3 sequences, with 25% to 35% occurring only once. The sequenced sample consisted of blood. The source of these receptors is a woman of 80 years or more in good health. The CDR3 runs from the conserved cysteine through the conserved F or W. The order of the fields is V gene, clone size, J gene, D gene, CDR3 DNA, CDR3 protein. A D gene is named only where the DNA matches it firmly. Some rows have no size entry. The others give once, few or many, or a class for an expanded clone.

v_gene: TRBV12-3/TRBV12-4; abundance: .; j_gene: TRBJ1-6; d_gene: .; CDR3nt: TGTGCCAGCAGTTTAGCTTCAGGGGATTCACCCCTCCACTTT; CDR3aa: CASSLASGDSPLHF
v_gene: TRBV6-1; abundance: many; j_gene: TRBJ1-2; d_gene: .; CDR3nt: TGTGCCAGCAGTGAAGCGGGTGAAGGTGGCTACACCTTC; CDR3aa: CASSEAGEGGYTF
v_gene: TRBV18; abundance: .; j_gene: TRBJ1-1; d_gene: .; CDR3nt: TGTGCCAGCTCACCCGTGGTGTATGGCACTGAAGCTTTCTTT; CDR3aa: CASSPVVYGTEAFF
v_gene: TRBV9; abundance: few; j_gene: TRBJ1-2; d_gene: .; CDR3nt: TGTGCCAGCAGCCCAACGGGACAATATGGGATTAACTATGGCTACACCTTC; CDR3aa: CASSPTGQYGINYGYTF
v_gene: TRBV20-1; abundance: once; j_gene: TRBJ1-2; d_gene: TRBD1; CDR3nt: TGCAGTGCTGAAACAGGGGCGCGGGACTATGGCTACACCTTC; CDR3aa: CSAETGARDYGYTF
v_gene: TRBV2; abundance: .; j_gene: TRBJ1-1; d_gene: TRBD1; CDR3nt: TGTGCCAGCAGTGAAGCGCAGGGGGCGGCAGCTTTCTTT; CDR3aa: CASSEAQGAAAFF
v_gene: TRBV25-1; abundance: many; j_gene: TRBJ2-1; d_gene: .; CDR3nt: TGTGCCAGCAGTGGGGCGGGGAGCTACAATGAGCAGTTCTTC; CDR3aa: CASSGAGSYNEQFF
v_gene: TRBV4-2; abundance: many; j_gene: TRBJ2-2; d_gene: .; CDR3nt: TGTGCCAGCAGCCAAGACCCCGTCCTCCCCACCGGGGAGCTGTTTTTT; CDR3aa: CASSQDPVLPTGELFF
v_gene: TRBV9; abundance: many; j_gene: TRBJ2-5; d_gene: .; CDR3nt: TGTGCCAGCAGCGTAGATGGGGGCGTGGAGACCCAGTACTTC; CDR3aa: CASSVDGGVETQYF
v_gene: TRBV7-2; abundance: many; j_gene: TRBJ2-1; d_gene: TRBD2; CDR3nt: TGTGCCAGCAGCTGGGGACTAGCGGGGGTCGGTGAGCAGTTCTTC; CDR3aa: CASSWGLAGVGEQFF
v_gene: TRBV30; abundance: few; j_gene: TRBJ1-1; d_gene: TRBD1; CDR3nt: TGTGCCTGGAAATTCTCGGACAGGGGGGAAACTGAAGCTTTCTTT; CDR3aa: CAWKFSDRGETEAFF
v_gene: TRBV6-2/TRBV6-3; abundance: many; j_gene: TRBJ2-5; d_gene: .; CDR3nt: TGTGCCAGCAGTTACCGTGGGACACCCGCGCGACAAGAGACCCAGTACTTC; CDR3aa: CASSYRGTPARQETQYF
v_gene: TRBV7-2; abundance: .; j_gene: TRBJ2-5; d_gene: .; CDR3nt: TGTGCCAGCAGCTCCTCGAGTTGGGAGCAGTACTTC; CDR3aa: CASSSSSWEQYF
v_gene: TRBV7-2; abundance: many; j_gene: TRBJ2-5; d_gene: TRBD1; CDR3nt: TGTGCCAGCAGCAGGGACAGGGGTGAGGAGACCCAGTACTTC; CDR3aa: CASSRDRGEETQYF
v_gene: TRBV4-1; abundance: .; j_gene: TRBJ2-1; d_gene: TRBD2; CDR3nt: TGCGCCAGCAGCCAGCTAGGACTAGCGGGGGGAAATGAGCAGTTCTTC; CDR3aa: CASSQLGLAGGNEQFF
v_gene: TRBV10-3; abundance: many; j_gene: TRBJ2-7; d_gene: TRBD1; CDR3nt: TGTGCCACTAGGAACAGACAGGGGATGGACGAGCAGTACTTC; CDR3aa: CATRNRQGMDEQYF
v_gene: TRBV7-9; abundance: many; j_gene: TRBJ1-1; d_gene: .; CDR3nt: TGTGCCAGCAGCAAACAGACAGGGAACACTGAAGCTTTCTTT; CDR3aa: CASSKQTGNTEAFF
v_gene: TRBV30; abundance: .; j_gene: TRBJ1-2; d_gene: .; CDR3nt: TGTGCCTGGGGTCAGAATCAGGGCTACACCTTC; CDR3aa: CAWGQNQGYTF
v_gene: TRBV7-9; abundance: many; j_gene: TRBJ2-3; d_gene: .; CDR3nt: TGTGCCAGCAGCCCAGGTGACGCAGGGCTCGCAGATACGCAGTATTTT; CDR3aa: CASSPGDAGLADTQYF
v_gene: TRBV4-1; abundance: .; j_gene: TRBJ2-3; d_gene: .; CDR3nt: TGCGCCAGCAGCCAAGCTGGACCTCCCGTACCAGATACGCAGTATTTT; CDR3aa: CASSQAGPPVPDTQYF
v_gene: TRBV7-2; abundance: few; j_gene: TRBJ1-5; d_gene: TRBD1; CDR3nt: TGTGCCAGCAGCATAATACAGGGGCAGCCCCAGCATTTT; CDR3aa: CASSIIQGQPQHF
v_gene: TRBV20-1; abundance: many; j_gene: TRBJ2-5; d_gene: TRBD1; CDR3nt: TGCAGTGCCTCCCCTCGACAGGGGAAACAAGAGACCCAGTACTTC; CDR3aa: CSASPRQGKQETQYF
v_gene: TRBV6-2/TRBV6-3; abundance: .; j_gene: TRBJ2-3; d_gene: TRBD1; CDR3nt: TGTGCCAGCAGTGCAGGGGGCTTCCGCACAGATACGCAGTATTTT; CDR3aa: CASSAGGFRTDTQYF
v_gene: TRBV12-3/TRBV12-4; abundance: many; j_gene: TRBJ1-6; d_gene: TRBD1; CDR3nt: TGTGCCAGCAGTGACAGGGCCTCCTATAATTCACCCCTCCACTTT; CDR3aa: CASSDRASYNSPLHF
v_gene: TRBV7-9; abundance: .; j_gene: TRBJ1-1; d_gene: .; CDR3nt: TGTGCCAGCAGCTTCAGGGTAGAGAACACTGAAGCTTTCTTT; CDR3aa: CASSFRVENTEAFF
v_gene: TRBV3-1; abundance: few; j_gene: TRBJ2-7; d_gene: TRBD1; CDR3nt: TGTGCCAGCAGCCCGACGCCCGGGACAGCCTACGAGCAGTACTTC; CDR3aa: CASSPTPGTAYEQYF
v_gene: TRBV4-3; abundance: many; j_gene: TRBJ2-7; d_gene: TRBD1; CDR3nt: TGCGCCAGCAGCCAGGACAGGTTAGCCTACGAGCAGTACTTC; CDR3aa: CASSQDRLAYEQYF
v_gene: TRBV5-1; abundance: .; j_gene: TRBJ1-3; d_gene: .; CDR3nt: TGCGCCAGCAGCTTGGCATCAGCAGTTGTCTCTGGAAACACCATATATTTT; CDR3aa: CASSLASAVVSGNTIYF
v_gene: TRBV28; abundance: .; j_gene: TRBJ2-7; d_gene: .; CDR3nt: TGTGCCAGCAGTCTGCTGACGTGGTCCTACGAGCAGTACTTC; CDR3aa: CASSLLTWSYEQYF
v_gene: TRBV12-3/TRBV12-4; abundance: .; j_gene: TRBJ1-1; d_gene: TRBD1; CDR3nt: TGTGCCAGCAGTTCACCGGGACAGCAGAACACTGAAGCTTTCTTT; CDR3aa: CASSSPGQQNTEAFF
v_gene: TRBV9; abundance: .; j_gene: TRBJ2-7; d_gene: .; CDR3nt: TGTGCCAGCAGCGTAGAGGGTGACCGGGGCCCCGGCGGGTCGAGCTCCTACAATGAGCAGTACTTC; CDR3aa: CASSVEGDRGPGGSSSYNEQYF
v_gene: TRBV7-2; abundance: many; j_gene: TRBJ2-1; d_gene: .; CDR3nt: TGTGCCAGCAGCATGGAGGGGGGCCAATACAATGAGCAGTTCTTC; CDR3aa: CASSMEGGQYNEQFF
v_gene: TRBV4-3; abundance: .; j_gene: TRBJ2-7; d_gene: TRBD1; CDR3nt: TGCGCCAGCAGCTCGACAGCGACAGGGGGACACTACGAGCAGTACTTC; CDR3aa: CASSSTATGGHYEQYF
v_gene: TRBV20-1; abundance: many; j_gene: TRBJ2-3; d_gene: TRBD2; CDR3nt: TGCAGTGCTAGAGATCCGACTGGTAGCGGGGATACGCAGTATTTT; CDR3aa: CSARDPTGSGDTQYF
v_gene: TRBV2; abundance: many; j_gene: TRBJ2-7; d_gene: TRBD2; CDR3nt: TGTGCCAGCCGGGAGGGGGGCGCCGCCACCTACGAGCAGTACTTC; CDR3aa: CASREGGAATYEQYF
v_gene: TRBV2; abundance: .; j_gene: TRBJ2-7; d_gene: .; CDR3nt: TGTGCCAGCAGTGGCAGTATTAACCAAATCTACGAGCAGTACTTC; CDR3aa: CASSGSINQIYEQYF
v_gene: TRBV20-1; abundance: .; j_gene: TRBJ1-2; d_gene: .; CDR3nt: TGCAGTGCTAGAATGTGGGAGAGCTACACCTTC; CDR3aa: CSARMWESYTF
v_gene: TRBV29-1; abundance: .; j_gene: TRBJ2-2; d_gene: .; CDR3nt: TGCAGCGGGGGAGCGAACACCGGGGAGCTGTTTTTT; CDR3aa: CSGGANTGELFF
v_gene: TRBV7-2; abundance: .; j_gene: TRBJ2-7; d_gene: TRBD2; CDR3nt: TGTGCCAGCAGTTCGGGACTAGCAAATTACGAGCAGTACTTC; CDR3aa: CASSSGLANYEQYF
v_gene: TRBV7-2; abundance: few; j_gene: TRBJ2-2; d_gene: .; CDR3nt: TGTGCCAGCAGCATAGACGTGGGGACCGGGGAGCTGTTTTTT; CDR3aa: CASSIDVGTGELFF
v_gene: TRBV15; abundance: many; j_gene: TRBJ2-7; d_gene: TRBD2; CDR3nt: TGTGCCACCAGCAGAGCTAGCGGGGGTCCCTACGAGCAGTACTTC; CDR3aa: CATSRASGGPYEQYF
v_gene: TRBV7-8; abundance: .; j_gene: TRBJ1-5; d_gene: TRBD1; CDR3nt: TGTGCCAGCAGCCGCCGGGGCCGGGACAGGGATGGCAATCAGCCCCAGCATTTT; CDR3aa: CASSRRGRDRDGNQPQHF
v_gene: TRBV11-3; abundance: many; j_gene: TRBJ2-1; d_gene: .; CDR3nt: TGTGCCAGCAGCCCACGGAGGGGTCTTGAGCAGTTCTTC; CDR3aa: CASSPRRGLEQFF
v_gene: TRBV6-2/TRBV6-3; abundance: .; j_gene: TRBJ2-3; d_gene: TRBD2; CDR3nt: TGTGCCAGCAATTTTCCCGGGGGGACGACAGATACGCAGTATTTT; CDR3aa: CASNFPGGTTDTQYF
v_gene: TRBV30; abundance: few; j_gene: TRBJ2-2; d_gene: .; CDR3nt: TGTGCCTGGAGTGCCTTCCCGAACACCGGGGAGCTGTTTTTT; CDR3aa: CAWSAFPNTGELFF
v_gene: TRBV29-1; abundance: .; j_gene: TRBJ1-1; d_gene: TRBD1; CDR3nt: TGCAGCGTGGGACAGGGGTTTGGCACTGAAGCTTTCTTT; CDR3aa: CSVGQGFGTEAFF
v_gene: TRBV5-6; abundance: many; j_gene: TRBJ2-7; d_gene: .; CDR3nt: TGTGCCAGCAGCTTTTCGGACAGCCCCTACGAGCAGTACTTC; CDR3aa: CASSFSDSPYEQYF
v_gene: TRBV5-1; abundance: .; j_gene: TRBJ2-3; d_gene: .; CDR3nt: TGCGCCACCTCACAAAGCGGGACAGATACGCAGTATTTT; CDR3aa: CATSQSGTDTQYF
v_gene: TRBV7-8; abundance: .; j_gene: TRBJ2-3; d_gene: .; CDR3nt: TGTGCCACCGCCATAGGGGGAAGCACAGATACGCAGTATTTT; CDR3aa: CATAIGGSTDTQYF
v_gene: TRBV10-3; abundance: many; j_gene: TRBJ2-2; d_gene: TRBD1; CDR3nt: TGTGCCATCACTTCCACAGGGGCCACCGGGGAGCTGTTTTTT; CDR3aa: CAITSTGATGELFF
v_gene: TRBV29-1; abundance: .; j_gene: TRBJ2-2; d_gene: .; CDR3nt: TGCAGCGTACTTCAGGGAGTTTCCGGGGAGCTGTTTTTT; CDR3aa: CSVLQGVSGELFF
v_gene: TRBV10-3; abundance: .; j_gene: TRBJ1-6; d_gene: TRBD1; CDR3nt: TGTGCCATCAGTGGGGGACAGGGACAACCCCTCCACTTT; CDR3aa: CAISGGQGQPLHF
v_gene: TRBV14; abundance: .; j_gene: TRBJ2-3; d_gene: .; CDR3nt: TGTGCCAGCAACCAACTAAGCACAGATACGCAGTATTTT; CDR3aa: CASNQLSTDTQYF
v_gene: TRBV5-1; abundance: .; j_gene: TRBJ2-3; d_gene: .; CDR3nt: TGCACCAGATCCCCCCCCGCGGCTAGCACAGATACGCAGTATTTT; CDR3aa: CTRSPPAASTDTQYF
v_gene: TRBV14; abundance: many; j_gene: TRBJ2-7; d_gene: TRBD1; CDR3nt: TGTGCCAGCAGCCGGACAGGGGCAGGGTTTGACGAGCAGTACTTC; CDR3aa: CASSRTGAGFDEQYF
v_gene: TRBV13; abundance: .; j_gene: TRBJ2-5; d_gene: .; CDR3nt: TGTGCCGGCAGCTTAGGCCGGGGGGCCAGAGAGCAGTACTTC; CDR3aa: CAGSLGRGAREQYF
v_gene: TRBV27; abundance: many; j_gene: TRBJ2-1; d_gene: .; CDR3nt: TGTGCCAGCAGGGCGATCAGTCGGAGCTCCTACAATGAGCAGTTCTTC; CDR3aa: CASRAISRSSYNEQFF